This TCR beta chain was captured in a study of blood T cell repertoires in COVID-19 (dated by TCRdb to 2020 to 2022). Background on the whole study: Samples from collaborators originated in the United States, Italy and Spain and spanned both the acute and convalescent phases of COVID-19. The prospective study material was composed of cDNA or gDNA derived from T cells, B-cell-depleted T cells, or PBMCs. Subjects who had been exposed to COVID-19, were actively infected with it, or had recovered from it provided the deeply sampled blood TCRbeta repertoires that made up the dataset. The repertoires were released in a freely available public database meant as a resource for research on the immune response to SARS-CoV-2. The samples were drawn from two sources: the first 160 participants of the ongoing ImmuneRACE study, and 1,200 or so subjects contributed by 6 global collaborators. A de-identified subject ID, COVID-19 status, age in years and sex were almost always included in the sample metadata. Where available, HLA class I and class II types were obtained from metadata supplied by the sample provider rather than from assay-based typing. Overall study outcomes, separate from this receptor: How much clinical and demographic metadata was included differed by source and by participant, and the metadata was provided uncurated.

For CDR1 and CDR2, the germline V gene (reference sequence) lists SEHNR and FQNEAQ. The V and J ends are trimmed by 2 bases and 7 bases, leaving 9 bases between them. From its cysteine to its phenylalanine, the CDR3 spans 13 amino acids. Only the CDR3 portion is preserved as DNA: 39 bases, with reading frame beginning at the first base. A word on this clone: Its binding antigen is unknown. The input lacks base qualities; no much larger clone sits a single base away.

Participants in the prospective study were enrolled through a virtual design, were aged roughly 18 to 100 years, and lived in approximately 25 United States geographic areas. In the prospective study, participants were assigned to cohorts based on the clinical history participants reported in a screening survey and a study questionnaire. Recovered participants in ImmuneRACE Cohort 3 were defined as having two consecutive negative NP/OP PCR tests, clearance from a healthcare professional, or resolution of symptoms. In the prospective study, mobile phlebotomists collected whole blood, serum and a nasopharyngeal or oropharyngeal swab from each participant. Participants in the prospective study had the option to provide additional blood draws and questionnaires over a roughly 2-month period. Prospective study blood samples were shipped either frozen or at room temperature before DNA extraction. TCRbeta CDR3 regions were amplified from genomic DNA by means of the immunoSEQ Assay, a bias-controlled multiplex PCR. Concerning the study's data processing: Within the assay, amplification of reference gene primers was used to estimate how many nucleated cells each sample contained. To quantify the absolute abundance of each unique TCRbeta CDR3 rearrangement, sequence reads were collapsed and filtered. For each sample, productive Simpson clonality was calculated as the square root of Simpson's diversity index across productive rearrangements. Drawn from immuneACCESS, this table holds only the in-frame rearrangements with V and J called that TCRdb kept. Clones are partly lost; checked studies trace under half to an unresolved V gene and leave the rest unexplained. That table is the source of V, J and clone size, and D and trimming were worked out from the DNA. The sample contains 300,000 to 400,000 clones, approximately 84% of them found a single time. Roughly 1% of the sample comes from the top ten.

This clonotype was sampled from a woman aged 25 to 45 who had recovered from COVID-19. Source material: PBMCs or T cells enriched from blood (not recorded which). This chain is built from TRBV7-9 and TRBJ1-5, with the D gene too uncertain to name. The CDR3 region: CASSLPGKQPQHF. The base sequence is TGTGCCAGCAGCTTACCGGGGAAGCAGCCCCAGCATTTT.